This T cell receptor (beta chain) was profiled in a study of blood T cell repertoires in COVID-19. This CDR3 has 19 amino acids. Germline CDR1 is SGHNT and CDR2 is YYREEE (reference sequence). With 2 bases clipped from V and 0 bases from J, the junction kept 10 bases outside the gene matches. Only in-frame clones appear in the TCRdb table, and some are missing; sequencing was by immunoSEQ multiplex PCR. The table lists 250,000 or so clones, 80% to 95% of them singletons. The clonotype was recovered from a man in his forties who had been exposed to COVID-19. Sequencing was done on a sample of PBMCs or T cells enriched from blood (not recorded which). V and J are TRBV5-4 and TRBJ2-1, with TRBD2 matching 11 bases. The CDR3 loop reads CASSFGGIAGGPSYNEQFF. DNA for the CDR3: TGTGCCAGCAGCTTCGGGGGGATAGCGGGAGGGCCCTCCTACAATGAGCAGTTCTTC.